A single sample gave rise to the 21 T cell receptor beta chains below, sequenced in a study of tumor and adjacent non-tumor tissue in lung cancer. RNA was extracted from bulk tissue without any cell sorting. The library came from three nested PCR rounds adapted from ARM-PCR protocols. TCRdb re-called the multiplex PCR reads with MiXCR, one entry per CDR3 protein. The sample shows about 110,000 distinct CDR3 sequences, approximately 87% of them seen only once. Sequenced material: lung tumor tissue. All receptors derive from a man in his sixties or seventies with non-small cell lung cancer.

The genes are TRBV12-3 or TRBV12-4 and TRBJ1-2, with TRBD1 matching over 7 bases. This CDR3 comprises 15 residues. V lost 2 bases to trimming and J lost 11 bases; unmatched junction nucleotides: 14. The CDR3 coding sequence is TGTGCCAGCAGTTTATTGACAGGGTTTGGCTATACTTACACCTTC. Its translation is CASSLLTGFGYTYTF.

Note on this clonotype: Without the conserved terminal phenylalanine or tryptophan, this CDR3 likely stems from a read error. This chain connects TRBV12-3 or TRBV12-4 to TRBJ1-1; no clear D gene. The CDR3 extends over 10 amino acids. The V end was cut by 10 bases, the J end by 7 bases, with 10 bases between. CDR3 nucleotides: TGTGCCAACAGAGGGAGTGAAGCTTTCATT. Amino acid sequence: CANRGSEAFI.

This clonotype was seen a single time. The rearrangement links TRBV6-5 to TRBJ1-2; perhaps TRBD1 as D (6 bases). The CDR3 is 15 amino acids. CDR1 is MNHEY and CDR2 is SVGAGI in the germline V gene. V lost 6 bases to trimming and J lost 6 bases, with 20 bases between them. The CDR3 sequence: CASSHRRGRGDGYTF. The CDR3 region has the DNA TGTGCCAGCAGCCACCGTAGGGGGAGGGGCGATGGCTACACCTTC.

As for this clonotype: The germline gene is not matched at one end of the junction; a read error may be the cause. The chain has TRBV11-2 and TRBJ1-2, with 9 bases identical to TRBD1. The CDR3 totals 14 residues. In germline, CDR1 is SGHAT, CDR2 FQNNGV. The CDR3, as DNA: TGTGTCAGCAGCCCGACAGGGGGTATCTATGGCTACATCTTC. It encodes CVSSPTGGIYGYIF.

With respect to this clonotype: One end of the junction is discordant with germline, which a read error may explain. The chain employs TRBV12-3 or TRBV12-4 and TRBJ1-2; tentatively, D is TRBD1 (5 bases). CDR3 length equals 14 residues. The DNA of the CDR3 is TGTGCCAGCTGCCAGTGGGGCACATACTATGGTTACACCTTC. It encodes CASCQWGTYYGYTF.

Comment on this clonotype: A read error may explain this, as a much larger clone is one base away. V gene TRBV28 combines with J gene TRBJ2-3; 8 nucleotides match TRBD1. Trimming removed 7 bases from V and 1 base from J; junction bases left unmatched: 10. CDR3 length: 16 amino acids. Germline CDR1 is MDHEN and CDR2 is SYDVKM. The CDR3 DNA reads TGTGCCAGCAATTTGACAGAGACAGGGGGCACAGATACGCAGTATTTT. Translated: CASNLTETGGTDTQYF.

Note on this clonotype: At one of its ends the junction is not consistent with the germline gene, which may arise from a read error. This chain links TRBV6-5 with TRBJ2-6; TRBD1 agrees at 12 bases. CDR3 size: 17 residues. Germline V CDR1 and CDR2: MNHEY, SVGAGI. CDR3 sequence: CAYSSGTGGSGANILTF. CDR3 DNA: TGTGCCTACAGTTCCGGGACAGGGGGCTCTGGGGCCAACATCCTGACTTTC.

A remark on this clonotype: This may stem from a read error, because a much larger clone lies one nucleotide away. This chain links TRBV20-1 with TRBJ2-1, with D hard to call. Germline V gene sequence: CDR1 DFQATT, CDR2 SNEGSKA (reference sequence). This CDR3 has 14 amino acids. CDR3 nucleotides: TGCTGTGCTGGAGCGTGGAGCTCCTACAATGAGCAGTTCTTC. This gives the protein CCAGAWSSYNEQFF.

Worth noting for this clonotype: A clone one base away is much larger, so this may be a read error. The V gene is TRBV20-1, the J gene TRBJ2-1; 7 bases match TRBD1. CDR3 length: 14 residues. The junction had 9 bases not matched to a gene; V was cut back by 6 bases and J by 4 bases. Germline V gene data show CDR1 as DFQATT and CDR2 as SNEGSKA (reference sequence). The CDR3 loop is CSAEQGQKYNEQFF. The DNA for the CDR3 is TGCAGTGCAGAACAGGGACAGAAATACAATGAGCAGTTCTTC.

Note on this clonotype: A junction end diverges from the germline sequence, so it may reflect a read error. The chain combines TRBV11-2 with TRBJ2-2, with TRBD1 as a possible D gene (7 bases). The CDR3 sequence is 16 residues long. From germline, CDR1 is SGHAT and CDR2 FQNNGV. CDR3 DNA sequence: TGTGTCAGCAGCTTAGTGGGCACAGGGGTTGCCTGGGAGGTGTTTTTT. Encoded protein: CVSSLVGTGVAWEVFF.

This clonotype appeared a single time. The junction differs from germline at one of its ends, possibly a read error. This rearrangement joins TRBV5-1 to TRBJ2-1; D uncertain. Germline V gene sequence: CDR1 SGHRS, CDR2 YFSETQ. The CDR3 loop spans 16 amino acids. The CDR3 is CAGSPWLGNGNNEQFF. As DNA, the CDR3 is TGCGCCGGCAGCCCTTGGTTGGGAAATGGGAACAATGAGCAGTTCTTC.

With respect to this clonotype: With a much larger clone just one base away, this may be a read error. No conserved phenylalanine or tryptophan is present at the end of the CDR3, so a read error is the likely explanation. The V call is TRBV20-1, the J call TRBJ1-1; D not resolved. Looked up from germline, CDR1 is DFQATT and CDR2 is SNEGSKA (reference sequence). The CDR3 loop spans 15 amino acids. V was shortened by 2 bases and J by 0 bases, with 13 bases between the two germline ends. The CDR3: CSARLPPGVNTEAFY. CDR3 bases: TGCAGTGCTAGATTACCCCCAGGAGTGAACACTGAAGCTTTCTAT.

On this clonotype itself: One junction end disagrees with the germline gene, perhaps due to a read error. The chain employs TRBV5-1 and TRBJ2-1; no definite D call. CDR3 length equals 15 residues. Germline values: CDR1 SGHRS, CDR2 YFSETQ. CDR3 residues: CASSSRLYNYNEHFF. As DNA, the CDR3 is TGCGCCAGCAGCTCCCGACTCTATAATTACAATGAGCACTTCTTC. The full variable domain, rest sourced from reference TRBV5-1 and TRBJ2-1, is KAGVTQTPRYLIKTRGQQVTLSCSPISGHRSVSWYQQTPGQGLQFLFEYFSETQRNKGNFPGRFSGRQFSNSRSEMNVSTLELGDSALYLCASSSRLYNYNEHFFGPGTRLTVL.

Comment on this clonotype: One end of the junction does not line up with germline, which may come from a read error. The genes are TRBV29-1 and TRBJ1-2; D is ambiguous. Looked up from germline, CDR1 is SQVTM and CDR2 is ANQGSEA. The CDR3 loop spans 13 amino acids. CDR3 protein: CSVLHTGSYGYTF. The CDR3 DNA follows: TGCAGCGTTCTCCACACGGGATCCTATGGCTACACTTTC.

The V gene is TRBV6-5, the J gene TRBJ1-2; D gene uncertain. Germline V lookup: CDR1 MNHEY, CDR2 SVGAGI. Trimming left V 3 bases short and J 0 bases short, with 11 bases between. This CDR3 region has 15 residues. The CDR3 here is CASSYFAEPNYGYTF. For the CDR3, the DNA is TGTGCCAGCAGTTATTTTGCGGAGCCTAACTATGGCTACACCTTC.

The sample holds a few counts of this clonotype. Lacking the conserved final phenylalanine or tryptophan, this CDR3 likely reflects a read error. This chain links TRBV4-3 with TRBJ2-4, with TRBD1 as a possible D gene (6 bases). CDR3 length: 14 residues. Per germline, CDR1 LGHNA and CDR2 YSLEER. The CDR3 region is CASSQTGAKNIQYI. The CDR3 DNA is TGCGCCAGCAGCCAGACAGGAGCCAAAAATATTCAGTACATC.

The CDR3 region is CAVGKRLAGSYEQYF. The DNA of the CDR3 is TGTGCCGTCGGAAAGAGATTGGCAGGTTCTTACGAGCAGTACTTC. The chain combines TRBV6-5 with TRBJ2-7; D is undetermined. V lost 11 bases to trimming and J lost 4 bases, with 24 bases between them. CDR3 size: 15 residues. CDR1 MNHEY and CDR2 SVGAGI come from the germline V gene.

The chain recombines TRBV11-3 with TRBJ2-3, with D possibly TRBD2 on 5 matching bases. The V gene lost 10 bases and the J gene lost 2 bases, with 19 bases spanning the gap. The CDR3 spans 15 residues. The V gene's germline CDR1 is SGHNT and CDR2 YENEEA. The DNA for the CDR3 is TGTGCCATCACCCATCGGGAAGTAAACACAGATACGCAGTATTTT. It encodes CAITHREVNTDTQYF.

This rearrangement joins TRBV6-2 or TRBV6-3 to TRBJ2-2; possibly TRBD1 for D (6 bases). Germline V gene data show CDR1 as MNHEY and CDR2 as SVGEGT. This CDR3 spans 13 amino acids. The V end was cut by 6 bases, the J end by 7 bases, with 12 bases between. The CDR3 DNA follows: TGTGCCAGCAGCGCGCAGGGGATCGGGGAGCTGTTTTTT. Translation gives CASSAQGIGELFF.

To note about this clonotype: An end of the junction does not agree with germline; a read error may underlie this. The V gene is TRBV13, the J gene TRBJ2-7, with a tentative D call TRBD2 (6 bases). The CDR3 has 13 amino acids. Germline lookup yields CDR1 PRHDT and CDR2 FYEKMQ (reference sequence). The CDR3 DNA sequence: TGTGCCGGCAGCCCAATAAAACTAGCAGAGCAGTACTTC. It yields the protein CAGSPIKLAEQYF.

On this clonotype itself: The CDR3 does not end in the conserved phenylalanine or tryptophan, so this is likely a read error. The chain is built from TRBV6-1 and TRBJ2-7; tentative D call: TRBD2 (5 bases). The CDR3 covers 13 residues. Germline V lookup: CDR1 MNHNS, CDR2 SASEGT. For the CDR3, the DNA is TGTGCCAGCAAGGGAGTTGCCTCCTATGAGCAGTACATC. This encodes CASKGVASYEQYI.